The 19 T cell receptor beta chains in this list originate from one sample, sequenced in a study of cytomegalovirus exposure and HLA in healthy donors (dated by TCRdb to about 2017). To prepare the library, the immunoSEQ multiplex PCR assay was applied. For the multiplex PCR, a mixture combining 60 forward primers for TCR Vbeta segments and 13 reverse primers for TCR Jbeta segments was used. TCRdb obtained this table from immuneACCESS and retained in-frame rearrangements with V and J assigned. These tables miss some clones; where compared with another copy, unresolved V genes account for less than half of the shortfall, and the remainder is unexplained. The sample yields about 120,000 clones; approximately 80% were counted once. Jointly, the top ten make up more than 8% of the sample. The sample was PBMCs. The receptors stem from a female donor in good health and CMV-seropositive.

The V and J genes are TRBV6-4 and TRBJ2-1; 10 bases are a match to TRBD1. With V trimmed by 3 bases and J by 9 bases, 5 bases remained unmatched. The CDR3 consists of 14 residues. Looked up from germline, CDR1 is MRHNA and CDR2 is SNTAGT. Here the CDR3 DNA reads TGTGCCAGCAGTGAGAGACAGGGGGCGAGTGAGCAGTTCTTC. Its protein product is CASSERQGASEQFF.

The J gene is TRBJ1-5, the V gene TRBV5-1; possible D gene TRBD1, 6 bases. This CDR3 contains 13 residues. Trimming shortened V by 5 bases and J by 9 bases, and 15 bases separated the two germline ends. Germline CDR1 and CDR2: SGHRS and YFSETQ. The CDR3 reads CASSSDSFGPQHF. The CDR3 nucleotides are TGCGCCAGCAGTTCGGACAGCTTTGGGCCCCAGCATTTT.

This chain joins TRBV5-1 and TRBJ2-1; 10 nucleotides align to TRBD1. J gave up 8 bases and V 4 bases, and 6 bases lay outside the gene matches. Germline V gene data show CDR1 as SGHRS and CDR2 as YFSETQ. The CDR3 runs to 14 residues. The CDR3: CASSKTGGGDEQFF. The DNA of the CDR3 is TGCGCCAGCAGCAAGACAGGGGGCGGCGATGAGCAGTTCTTC.

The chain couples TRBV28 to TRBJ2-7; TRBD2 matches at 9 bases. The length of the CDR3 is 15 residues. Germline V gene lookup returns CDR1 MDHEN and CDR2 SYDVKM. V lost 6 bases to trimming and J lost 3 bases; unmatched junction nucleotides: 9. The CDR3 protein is CASSATSGLDYEQYF. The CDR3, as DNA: TGTGCCAGCAGCGCAACTAGCGGGTTAGACTACGAGCAGTACTTC. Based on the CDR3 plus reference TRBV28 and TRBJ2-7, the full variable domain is DVKVTQSSRYLVKRTGEKVFLECVQDMDHENMFWYRQDPGLGLRLIYFSYDVKMKEKGDIPEGYSVSREKKERFSLILESASTNQTSMYLCASSATSGLDYEQYFGPGTRLTVT.

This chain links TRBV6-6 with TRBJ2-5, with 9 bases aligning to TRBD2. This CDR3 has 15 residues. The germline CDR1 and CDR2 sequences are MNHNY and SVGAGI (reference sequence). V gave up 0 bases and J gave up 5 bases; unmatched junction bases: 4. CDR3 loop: CASSYSITSGETQYF. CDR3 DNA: TGTGCCAGCAGTTACTCGATTACTAGCGGGGAGACCCAGTACTTC.

The CDR3 here is CASVSQGAGMNTEAFF. In DNA form, the CDR3 reads TGTGCCAGCGTCTCACAGGGGGCTGGGATGAACACTGAAGCTTTCTTT. This chain uses TRBV28 with TRBJ1-1, with 9 bases fitting TRBD1. The CDR3 sequence is 16 residues long. Germline V gene sequence: CDR1 MDHEN, CDR2 SYDVKM. After removal of 8 bases from V and 0 bases from J, the junction contained 10 bases not matched to a gene. The variable domain in full, with the rest retrieved from reference TRBV28 and TRBJ1-1, is DVKVTQSSRYLVKRTGEKVFLECVQDMDHENMFWYRQDPGLGLRLIYFSYDVKMKEKGDIPEGYSVSREKKERFSLILESASTNQTSMYLCASVSQGAGMNTEAFFGQGTRLTVV.

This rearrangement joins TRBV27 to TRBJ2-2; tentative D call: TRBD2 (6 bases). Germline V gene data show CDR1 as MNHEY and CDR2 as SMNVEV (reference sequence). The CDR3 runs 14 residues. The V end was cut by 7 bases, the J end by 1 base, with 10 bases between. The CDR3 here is CASNSAGNTGELFF. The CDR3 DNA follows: TGTGCCAGCAATTCAGCGGGGAACACCGGGGAGCTGTTTTTT.

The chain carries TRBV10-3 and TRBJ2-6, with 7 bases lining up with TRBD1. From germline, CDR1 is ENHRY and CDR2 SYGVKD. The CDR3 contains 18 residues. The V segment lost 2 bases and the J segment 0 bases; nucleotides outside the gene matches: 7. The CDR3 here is CAISEHRGGDSGANVLTF. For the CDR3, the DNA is TGTGCCATCAGTGAGCACCGAGGGGGCGACTCTGGGGCCAACGTCCTGACTTTC.

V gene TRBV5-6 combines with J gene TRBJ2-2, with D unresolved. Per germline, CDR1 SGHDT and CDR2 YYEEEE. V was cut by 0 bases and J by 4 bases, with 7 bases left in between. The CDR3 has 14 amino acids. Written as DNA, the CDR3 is TGTGCCAGCAGCTTGGACGCCGGCACCGGGGAGCTGTTTTTT. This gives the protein CASSLDAGTGELFF.

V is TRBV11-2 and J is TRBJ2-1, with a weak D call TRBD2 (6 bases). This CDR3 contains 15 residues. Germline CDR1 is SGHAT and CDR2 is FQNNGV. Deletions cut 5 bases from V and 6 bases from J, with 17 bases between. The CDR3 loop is CASSTTRTVGNEQFF. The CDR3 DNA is TGTGCCAGCAGCACGACTAGGACGGTGGGCAATGAGCAGTTCTTC.

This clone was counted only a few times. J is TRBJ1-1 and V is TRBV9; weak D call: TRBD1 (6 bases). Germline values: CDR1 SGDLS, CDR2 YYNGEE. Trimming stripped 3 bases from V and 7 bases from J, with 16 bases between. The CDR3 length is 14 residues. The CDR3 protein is CASSAGGLAYEAFF. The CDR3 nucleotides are TGTGCCAGCAGCGCCGGGGGGCTGGCGTATGAAGCTTTCTTT.

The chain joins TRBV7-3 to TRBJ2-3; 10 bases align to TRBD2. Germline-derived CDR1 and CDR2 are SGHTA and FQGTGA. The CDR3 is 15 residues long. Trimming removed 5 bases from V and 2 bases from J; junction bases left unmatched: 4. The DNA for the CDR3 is TGTGCCAGCAGCCGTAGCGGGGGGCCCACAGATACGCAGTATTTT. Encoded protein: CASSRSGGPTDTQYF.

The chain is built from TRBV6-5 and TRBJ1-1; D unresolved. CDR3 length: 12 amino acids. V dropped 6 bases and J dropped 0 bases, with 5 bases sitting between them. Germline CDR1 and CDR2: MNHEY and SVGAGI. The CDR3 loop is CASSRMNTEAFF. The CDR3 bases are TGTGCCAGCAGCAGGATGAACACTGAAGCTTTCTTT.

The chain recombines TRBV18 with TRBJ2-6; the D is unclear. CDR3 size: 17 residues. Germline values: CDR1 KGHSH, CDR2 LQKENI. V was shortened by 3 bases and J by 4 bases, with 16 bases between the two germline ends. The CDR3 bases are TGTGCCAGCTCACCCGGATCACCCTGGGCCGGGGCCAACGTCCTGACTTTC. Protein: CASSPGSPWAGANVLTF.

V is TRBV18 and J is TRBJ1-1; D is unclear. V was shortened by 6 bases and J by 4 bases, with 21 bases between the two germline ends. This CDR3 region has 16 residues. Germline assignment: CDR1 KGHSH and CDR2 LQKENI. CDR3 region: CASSPRRSREGTEAFF. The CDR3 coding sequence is TGTGCCAGCTCCCCCAGGAGGTCCCGAGAGGGCACTGAAGCTTTCTTT.

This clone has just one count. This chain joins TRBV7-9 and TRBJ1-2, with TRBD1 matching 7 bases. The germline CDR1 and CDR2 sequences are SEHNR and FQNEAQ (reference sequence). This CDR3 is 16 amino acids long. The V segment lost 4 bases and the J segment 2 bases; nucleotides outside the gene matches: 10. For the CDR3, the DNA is TGTGCCAGCAGCTCCGCTTCCGAGGGGGCGAACTATGGCTACACCTTC. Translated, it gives CASSSASEGANYGYTF.

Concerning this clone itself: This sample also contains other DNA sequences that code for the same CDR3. CDR3 region: CASSRTGNNSPLHF. The CDR3 bases are TGTGCCAGCAGTAGGACAGGGAATAATTCACCCCTCCACTTT. The chain joins TRBV6-5 to TRBJ1-6; TRBD1 matches 8 bases. The V segment lost 5 bases and the J segment 5 bases; nucleotides outside the gene matches: 2. Germline CDR1 MNHEY, CDR2 SVGAGI. The CDR3 is made up of 14 amino acids.

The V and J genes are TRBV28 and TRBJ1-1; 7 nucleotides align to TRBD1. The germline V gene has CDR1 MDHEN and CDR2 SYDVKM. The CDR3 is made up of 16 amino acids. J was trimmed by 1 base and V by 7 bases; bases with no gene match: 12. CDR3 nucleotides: TGTGCCAGCACTCCCGCAAAGGGGGCAAGGAACACTGAAGCTTTCTTT. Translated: CASTPAKGARNTEAFF.

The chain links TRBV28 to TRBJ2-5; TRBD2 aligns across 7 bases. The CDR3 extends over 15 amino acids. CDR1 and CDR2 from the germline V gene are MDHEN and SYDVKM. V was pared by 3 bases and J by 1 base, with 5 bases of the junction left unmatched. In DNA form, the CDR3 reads TGTGCCAGCAGTTTGCGGGGGAGGGCCCAAGAGACCCAGTACTTC. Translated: CASSLRGRAQETQYF.